This T cell receptor (beta chain) was identified during a study of cytomegalovirus exposure and HLA in healthy donors. The germline V and J ends were trimmed by 3 bases and 3 bases, with 22 bases remaining between them. The length of the CDR3 is 18 residues. Per germline, CDR1 SGDLS and CDR2 YYNGEE. Whole-study findings and limits: Immune exposure data for these donors was limited to CMV serostatus. In vitro checks showed that a few CMV-associated chains really do target CMV antigens. Some V segments (TRBV6-2 and TRBV6-3 among them) were excluded as indistinguishable. Among TCR beta chains of equal frequency, HLA-associated ones were more clonally expanded in a later analysis.

In its sample, this clone was seen a few times. What it recognizes is unknown. Primers for the PCR totalled 60 Vbeta and 13 Jbeta. Sequenced by immunoSEQ multiplex PCR; TCRdb stores in-frame clones only, minus some. The sample consists of some 180,000 clones, 78% of them appearing once. Sequenced sample: PBMCs. The genes are TRBV9 and TRBJ2-4; D is perhaps TRBD1 (7 bases). The receptor's source is a female donor in good health and CMV-seronegative. CDR3 DNA sequence: TGTGCCAGCAGCGCCCCCAGGGGGGAGATAACAGGCAAAAACATTCAGTACTTC. Protein: CASSAPRGEITGKNIQYF.